The clone carrying this T cell receptor beta chain was found a few times. The record originates from a study of beta chain features in type 1 diabetes. This CDR3 comprises 16 residues. The junction had 5 bases not matched to a gene; V was cut back by 0 bases and J by 0 bases. Germline CDR1 and CDR2: GTSNPN and SVGIG (reference sequence). As every portion of the isolated RNA was reverse transcribed, the sequencing read expressed TCRB transcripts. Generated by immunoSEQ multiplex PCR, the TCRdb table keeps only in-frame clones and is missing some. Of about 360,000 clones detected, 10% to 15% appear once; the ten largest clones hold around 0.015%. Populations isolated by sorting all had purity greater than 95%.

The TCR sequence derives from a man aged 18 to 35 in good health. This chain uses TRBV30 with TRBJ1-2; 9 bases are a match to TRBD1. Sample: naive CD4+ T cells from blood. In DNA form, the CDR3 reads TGTGCCTGGAGTGTTTTACAGGGGGCAACTAACTATGGCTACACCTTC. As protein: CAWSVLQGATNYGYTF.